The clone carrying this T cell receptor beta chain was counted at least ten times. Its antigen is still unknown. The record originates from a study of T-cell memory formation after mild COVID-19. For the study at large: For the most part, TCR clusters were specific to one donor. Notes on the study in general: Most CD4+ clones that shrank were in CM and EM, while CD8+ ones turned up in EMRA. The pre-infection memory compartment contained some responding clones, suggesting cross-reactive memory joined.

TCRdb fed the 5' RACE reads into MiXCR, producing one record per CDR3 protein. The data hold around 340,000 distinct CDR3 sequences, with roughly an eighth observed a single time. Material: PBMCs or a T cell subset sorted from them (not recorded which). The sequence derives from a man younger than 35 who had mild COVID-19 (a few samples of this study predate the infection). Cell type and time point are not known.

CDR3: CASSLGSGETQYF. The CDR3 DNA sequence: TGTGCCAGCAGCTTAGGGAGCGGAGAGACCCAGTACTTC. The chain recombines TRBV7-7 with TRBJ2-5; possibly TRBD2 for D (5 bases). The germline V gene has CDR1 SSHAT and CDR2 FNYEAQ (reference sequence). Trimming removed 1 base from V and 4 bases from J, with 7 bases in between. This CDR3 spans 13 amino acids.